A selection of T cell receptor beta chains follows, all from one sample in a study of blood T cell repertoires in COVID-19. Data came from immunoSEQ multiplex PCR; TCRdb stores just in-frame clones and leaves some out. The table records 250,000 or so clones, approximately 89% of them present only once. The sample was PBMCs or T cells enriched from blood (not recorded which). These receptors all come from a woman in her twenties or thirties who had been exposed to COVID-19. The CDR3 runs from the conserved cysteine through the conserved F or W. The D gene is left open where the match is weak. The listing skips clone size in some rows; elsewhere it reads once, few, many or a size class.

size	J	V	D	CDR3	DNA
-	TRBJ1-2	TRBV7-5	-	CVRSLGLPANYGYTF	TGTGTCAGAAGCTTAGGATTACCGGCTAACTATGGCTACACCTTC
-	TRBJ1-5	TRBV30	-	CAWSLQGKAQHF	TGTGCCTGGAGTCTTCAGGGTAAGGCCCAGCATTTT
-	TRBJ2-2	TRBV7-9	-	CASSYSSSLRSTGELFF	TGTGCCAGCAGCTACTCATCCAGCCTGCGGAGCACCGGGGAGCTGTTTTTT
-	TRBJ1-5	TRBV18	-	CASSTDSNQPQHF	TGTGCCAGCTCAACAGATAGCAATCAGCCCCAGCATTTT
-	TRBJ2-1	TRBV7-2	-	CASNFGTGYNEQFF	TGTGCCAGCAACTTCGGGACTGGCTACAATGAGCAGTTCTTC
-	TRBJ1-2	TRBV7-2	-	CASSGHRTVRNYGYTF	TGTGCCAGCAGCGGACACCGGACCGTAAGGAACTATGGCTACACCTTC
-	TRBJ2-7	TRBV28	TRBD1	CASRGTGSYEQYF	TGTGCCAGCAGGGGGACAGGATCCTACGAGCAGTACTTC
-	TRBJ1-6	TRBV2	TRBD1	CATRDRGANSPLHF	TGTGCCACGAGGGACAGGGGAGCTAATTCACCCCTCCACTTT
-	TRBJ2-5	TRBV30	-	CAWTKGLGAGPQYF	TGTGCCTGGACAAAGGGCCTTGGCGCAGGGCCCCAGTACTTC
once	TRBJ1-1	TRBV2	-	CASTEVEEAFF	TGTGCCAGCACTGAGGTAGAGGAAGCTTTCTTT
-	TRBJ1-1	TRBV18	TRBD1	CASSPGAGGLTEAFF	TGTGCCAGCTCACCGGGGGCAGGGGGCCTCACTGAAGCTTTCTTT
-	TRBJ2-6	TRBV28	TRBD1	CASGTGDPGANVLTF	TGTGCCAGCGGAACAGGGGACCCTGGGGCCAACGTCCTGACTTTC
once	TRBJ2-3	TRBV11-2	TRBD2	CASSLALAGTTDTQYF	TGTGCCAGCAGCTTAGCACTAGCGGGTACCACAGATACGCAGTATTTT
-	TRBJ2-7	TRBV5-7	TRBD2	CASSKREGPYEQYF	TGTGCCAGCAGCAAGCGGGAGGGCCCCTACGAGCAGTACTTC
once	TRBJ1-5	TRBV15	-	CATSSWDTDQPQHF	TGTGCCACCAGCAGTTGGGACACCGATCAGCCCCAGCATTTT
-	TRBJ1-2	TRBV9	-	CASSVTGYDDGYTF	TGTGCCAGCAGCGTAACGGGGTACGACGATGGCTACACCTTC
-	TRBJ2-1	TRBV12-5	TRBD2	CASGSGLAGPEQFF	TGTGCTAGTGGATCCGGACTAGCGGGCCCCGAGCAGTTCTTC
-	TRBJ1-1	TRBV10-2	TRBD1	CASSEHPRTGEAFF	TGCGCCAGCAGTGAGCACCCCCGGACAGGAGAAGCTTTCTTT
few	TRBJ2-7	TRBV2	TRBD1	CASSDPGQGTYEQYF	TGTGCCAGCAGTGACCCGGGACAGGGCACCTACGAGCAGTACTTC
-	TRBJ2-1	TRBV27	TRBD2	CASRGSGGNEQFF	TGTGCCAGCAGGGGGAGCGGGGGCAATGAGCAGTTCTTC
-	TRBJ2-2	TRBV3-1/TRBV3-2	TRBD2	CASSQELAGGPGELFF	TGTGCCAGCAGCCAAGAGCTAGCGGGAGGTCCCGGGGAGCTGTTTTTT
-	TRBJ1-1	TRBV27	-	CASSFVPQGEAFF	TGTGCCAGCAGTTTTGTGCCGCAGGGTGAAGCTTTCTTT
-	TRBJ1-1	TRBV5-4	TRBD1	CASSPGGQAKNTEAFF	TGTGCCAGCAGCCCTGGTGGACAGGCCAAGAACACTGAAGCTTTCTTT
-	TRBJ1-5	TRBV5-1	-	CASSLAGVGGKEPQHF	TGCGCCAGCAGCTTGGCCGGGGTGGGGGGTAAGGAGCCCCAGCATTTT
-	TRBJ1-2	TRBV4-1	-	CASSQVRTVGDYGYTF	TGCGCCAGCAGCCAAGTTAGGACAGTGGGGGACTATGGCTACACCTTC
few	TRBJ1-4	TRBV5-1	-	CASSLAGGSGEKLFF	TGCGCCAGCAGCTTGGCCGGGGGGAGTGGTGAAAAACTGTTTTTT
-	TRBJ2-1	TRBV5-8	-	CASSFRLGINEQFF	TGTGCCAGCAGCTTCCGTCTAGGAATCAATGAGCAGTTCTTC
-	TRBJ1-3	TRBV28	-	CASSLLRQAGNTIYF	TGTGCCAGCAGTTTGCTTCGACAGGCTGGAAACACCATATATTTT
-	TRBJ1-6	TRBV6-5	-	CASTSPRERSPLHF	TGTGCCAGCACCTCGCCCAGGGAACGGTCACCCCTCCACTTT
-	TRBJ2-1	TRBV28	TRBD2	CASSVTSGDTTNEQFF	TGTGCCAGCAGTGTAACTAGCGGGGACACCACCAATGAGCAGTTCTTC
-	TRBJ1-1	TRBV6-2/TRBV6-3	-	CASSYSRGRAGTEAFF	TGTGCCAGCAGTTACTCGAGAGGACGGGCGGGCACTGAAGCTTTCTTT
-	TRBJ1-1	TRBV11-2	-	CASSSTGFNTEAFF	TGTGCCAGCAGCTCTACAGGGTTTAACACTGAAGCTTTCTTT
-	TRBJ2-7	TRBV2	TRBD2	CASSAGLRYEQYF	TGTGCCAGCAGCGCGGGACTACGGTACGAGCAGTACTTC
many	TRBJ2-7	TRBV13	TRBD2	CASSLGIGTSGRVSYEQYF	TGTGCCAGCAGCTTAGGGATCGGGACTAGCGGGAGAGTAAGCTACGAGCAGTACTTC
-	TRBJ1-2	TRBV4-2	-	CASSQDATSLSGYTF	TGTGCCAGCAGCCAAGACGCCACCTCTCTTAGTGGCTACACCTTC
few	TRBJ1-1	TRBV5-1	TRBD1	CASSLEGGFLTEAFF	TGCGCCAGCAGCTTGGAAGGGGGCTTTCTCACTGAAGCTTTCTTT
-	TRBJ1-1	TRBV19	TRBD1	CATKRAGQGNTEAFF	TGTGCCACTAAAAGGGCTGGACAGGGAAACACTGAAGCTTTCTTT
-	TRBJ1-5	TRBV19	TRBD1	CASSIVGQGMGQPQHF	TGTGCCAGTAGTATAGTAGGACAGGGGATGGGTCAGCCCCAGCATTTT
-	TRBJ2-7	TRBV5-1	-	CASSLATGGRSYEQYF	TGCGCCAGCAGCTTGGCCACGGGGGGCAGGTCCTACGAGCAGTACTTC
-	TRBJ1-6	TRBV5-4	-	CASSLEPLGGSPLHF	TGTGCCAGCAGCTTGGAGCCGTTGGGAGGGTCACCCCTCCACTTT
-	TRBJ2-3	TRBV3-1/TRBV3-2	TRBD1	CASSQDGIGGGTDTQYF	TGTGCCAGCAGCCAAGACGGGATAGGGGGCGGCACAGATACGCAGTATTTT
-	TRBJ1-2	TRBV12-5	-	CASGPPNDRLYGYTF	TGTGCTAGTGGCCCGCCCAACGACAGACTGTATGGCTACACCTTC
-	TRBJ1-2	TRBV2	-	CASSELVFQGNYGYTF	TGTGCCAGCAGTGAATTGGTCTTTCAGGGGAACTATGGCTACACCTTC
-	TRBJ1-1	TRBV21-1	-	CASSPPWVVPDRETEAFF	TGTGCCAGCAGCCCGCCATGGGTGGTGCCGGACAGAGAGACTGAAGCTTTCTTT
-	TRBJ2-5	TRBV9	TRBD2	CASSVGGVPETQYF	TGTGCCAGCAGCGTCGGGGGGGTCCCAGAGACCCAGTACTTC
-	TRBJ2-3	TRBV4-1	-	CASRPTSTDTQYF	TGCGCCAGCAGACCAACTAGCACAGATACGCAGTATTTT
-	TRBJ2-1	TRBV10-1	TRBD2	CASSEGASGSSEQFF	TGCGCCAGCAGTGAAGGGGCTAGCGGGAGCAGTGAGCAGTTCTTC
-	TRBJ1-6	TRBV4-1	TRBD1	CASSQQGANNSPLHF	TGCGCCAGCAGCCAGCAGGGGGCGAATAATTCACCCCTCCACTTT
-	TRBJ1-1	TRBV6-5	-	CASSWGHEAFF	TGTGCCAGCAGTTGGGGACACGAAGCTTTCTTT
-	TRBJ1-5	TRBV2	TRBD1	CASGTVTSNQPQHF	TGTGCCAGCGGGACAGTCACTAGCAATCAGCCCCAGCATTTT
few	TRBJ1-5	TRBV27	TRBD1	CASSRGLGNQPQHF	TGTGCCAGCAGTAGGGGGCTGGGCAATCAGCCCCAGCATTTT
-	TRBJ2-3	TRBV21-1	-	CASSKKGVAGGPGTDTQYF	TGTGCCAGCAGCAAAAAGGGGGTAGCGGGAGGGCCGGGCACAGATACGCAGTATTTT
-	TRBJ1-6	TRBV5-1	TRBD1	CASSEGAGNSPLHF	TGCGCCAGCAGCGAGGGGGCCGGAAATTCACCCCTCCACTTT